This T cell receptor beta chain was obtained from a study of blood T cell repertoires in COVID-19. The overall study: Italy, Spain and the United States were the sources of the convalescent and acute COVID-19 samples. Sources were T cells, B-cell-depleted T cells, or PBMCs; the material itself was cDNA or gDNA.

Generated by immunoSEQ multiplex PCR, the TCRdb table keeps only in-frame clones and is missing some. The sample records over 250,000 clones, roughly 80% being singletons. Of note for this clone: This CDR3 fails to terminate in the conserved phenylalanine or tryptophan, so it likely reflects a read error. It is unclear where the CDR3 begins or ends on the DNA, so no DNA is shown, and the CDR3 is as TCRdb lists it.

The sequencing input was peripheral blood. The clonotype originates from a human donor with COVID-19, enrolled during active disease. The donor label of this sample is uncertain.

Here the CDR3 reads CASSDVGSLEL. This chain uses TRBV6-1 with TRBJ2-7; the table names TRBD2, a call not compared with the DNA. Both ends counted, the CDR3 spans 11 residues. Germline V gene lookup returns CDR1 MNHNS and CDR2 SASEGT.